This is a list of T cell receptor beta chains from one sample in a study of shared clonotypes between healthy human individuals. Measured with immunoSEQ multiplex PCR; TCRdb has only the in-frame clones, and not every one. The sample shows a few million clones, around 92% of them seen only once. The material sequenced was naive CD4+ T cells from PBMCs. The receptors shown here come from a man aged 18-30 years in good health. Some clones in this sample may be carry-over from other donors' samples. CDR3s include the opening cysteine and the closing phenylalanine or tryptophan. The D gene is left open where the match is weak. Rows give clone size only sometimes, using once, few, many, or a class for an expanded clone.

TGCGCCAGCAGCCCAATAGGGGGGCGTACAGATACGCAGTATTTT	CASSPIGGRTDTQYF	TRBV5-1	TRBJ2-3	.	.
TGTGCCAGCAGCCGTGAGGGTTCAACTAATGAAAAACTGTTTTTT	CASSREGSTNEKLFF	TRBV7-8	TRBJ1-4	once	.
TGCGCCAGCAGCATTGGGCCCACTGCAACTAATGAAAAACTGTTTTTT	CASSIGPTATNEKLFF	TRBV5-1	TRBJ1-4	.	.
TGTGCCAGCTCACCAGGGGACAGGGGGCGCTTAGAAAAACTGTTTTTT	CASSPGDRGRLEKLFF	TRBV18	TRBJ1-4	.	TRBD1
TGTGCCAGCACTGAAGGGGATTGGGCACTCTATGGCTACACCTTC	CASTEGDWALYGYTF	TRBV6-1	TRBJ1-2	once	.
TGCGCCAGCAGCGAAAACCGGGTCCCGACCTACGAGCAGTACTTC	CASSENRVPTYEQYF	TRBV5-1	TRBJ2-7	.	.
TGTGCCAGCAGCCGAGGGACGGACAGGGGTGGCGGCTACACCTTC	CASSRGTDRGGGYTF	TRBV5-8	TRBJ1-2	once	TRBD1
TGTGCCAGTAGCACTACTAGGCGACTCCGCACAGATACGCAGTATTTT	CASSTTRRLRTDTQYF	TRBV19	TRBJ2-3	.	.
TGTGCCACCAACGACAGGTTGAGTGGCTACACCTTC	CATNDRLSGYTF	TRBV27	TRBJ1-2	once	.
TGTGCCAGCAGCCAAGGTGGACAGGGCACAGATACGCAGTATTTT	CASSQGGQGTDTQYF	TRBV4-2	TRBJ2-3	.	TRBD1
TGCGCCAGCAGCCAAGATATAACCCGGTACGGACACAATCAGCCCCAGCATTTT	CASSQDITRYGHNQPQHF	TRBV4-3	TRBJ1-5	.	.
TGTGCCAGCAGTTTAGTGACAGATGATCAGCCCCAGCATTTT	CASSLVTDDQPQHF	TRBV28	TRBJ1-5	.	.
TGTGCCACCAGCAGAGATATGGGGGCGGGGGAGACCCAGTACTTC	CATSRDMGAGETQYF	TRBV15	TRBJ2-5	.	.
TGCAGCGTATACGGACAGCCTAATGAAAAACTGTTTTTT	CSVYGQPNEKLFF	TRBV29-1	TRBJ1-4	.	.
TGTGCAAGTCATTTATCACACAATGAGCAGTTCTTC	CASHLSHNEQFF	TRBV12-2	TRBJ2-1	.	.
TGCGCCAGCAGTCGGGAGACCTACGAGCAGTACTTC	CASSRETYEQYF	TRBV5-1	TRBJ2-7	.	.
TGTGCCAGCAGTTCATTACCTGAAGCTTTCTTT	CASSSLPEAFF	TRBV6-6	TRBJ1-1	.	.
TGTGCCAGCAGTTTACCTCACTTGAAGGTATCTTTCTTT	CASSLPHLKVSFF	TRBV28	TRBJ1-1	.	.
TGTGCCAGCAGCGTAGATGCGGGGGACTTGGGGCCCCAGCATTTT	CASSVDAGDLGPQHF	TRBV9	TRBJ1-5	.	.
TGCGCCAGCAACGTCGCAGGGCGCCAAGAGACCCAGTACTTC	CASNVAGRQETQYF	TRBV5-1	TRBJ2-5	once	.
TGTGCCAGCAGCCCGGCTTACGGGGCCAACGTCCTGACTTTC	CASSPAYGANVLTF	TRBV6-1	TRBJ2-6	.	.
TGTGCCAGCAGGGTGGGACTAGCCAAAGCCAAAAACATTCAGTACTTC	CASRVGLAKAKNIQYF	TRBV28	TRBJ2-4	.	TRBD2
TGTGCCAGCAGTGGAGAACCCGGGAGGAATCAGCCCCAGCATTTT	CASSGEPGRNQPQHF	TRBV2	TRBJ1-5	.	.
TGTGCCAGCCCCCCAAGAATCGGACAGGGGACAATGAGAACTGAAGCTTTCTTT	CASPPRIGQGTMRTEAFF	TRBV28	TRBJ1-1	.	TRBD1
TGTGCCAGTAGTATATCCGGGGAGCTGTTTTTT	CASSISGELFF	TRBV19	TRBJ2-2	.	.
TGTGCCAGCAGCCTAGGACAGTATGATGAAAAACTGTTTTTT	CASSLGQYDEKLFF	TRBV7-2	TRBJ1-4	.	.
TGCGCCAGCAGCCTAGGGACAATCAATGAGCAGTTCTTC	CASSLGTINEQFF	TRBV5-1	TRBJ2-1	.	.
TGTGCCAGCAGTTCCCCGGGAGTGCGGGAGCAGTACTTC	CASSSPGVREQYF	TRBV28	TRBJ2-7	.	.
TGTGCCAGCAGCCCCAAGCAAGGAAGGAGTGTAGCAGATACGCAGTATTTT	CASSPKQGRSVADTQYF	TRBV14	TRBJ2-3	.	.
TGCGCCAGCAGCCCCGGTGGCGCAGATACGCAGTATTTT	CASSPGGADTQYF	TRBV4-3	TRBJ2-3	.	.
TGTGCCTGGAGTGGAGAGACCCAGTACTTC	CAWSGETQYF	TRBV30	TRBJ2-5	.	.
TGTGCCAGCAGCCAGTCAGGGGATGGAAACACCATATATTTT	CASSQSGDGNTIYF	TRBV4-2	TRBJ1-3	.	.
TGCGCCAGCAGCTTACAGGGTTTAGGGGATACGCAGTATTTT	CASSLQGLGDTQYF	TRBV5-1	TRBJ2-3	.	.
TGTGCCAGTAGTATTACGACTAGTCGGGGCAATGAGCAGTTCTTC	CASSITTSRGNEQFF	TRBV19	TRBJ2-1	.	.
TGCGCCAGCAGCCGTGGACAGGGAGAGACCCAGTACTTC	CASSRGQGETQYF	TRBV5-1	TRBJ2-5	.	TRBD1
TGTGCCAGCAGGTTTACAGGGGACACTGAAGCTTTCTTT	CASRFTGDTEAFF	TRBV7-9	TRBJ1-1	.	TRBD1
TGTGCCAGCAGCCTAGACCCAGGCATCTACAATGAGCAGTTCTTC	CASSLDPGIYNEQFF	TRBV27	TRBJ2-1	.	.
TGTGCCAGGAAGGTGGGACAGGGGGCAATGGACTATGGCTACACCTTC	CARKVGQGAMDYGYTF	TRBV27	TRBJ1-2	.	TRBD1
TGTGCCTGCGCTCGAGGGGGGGCAACTAATGAAAAACTGTTTTTT	CACARGGATNEKLFF	TRBV6-1	TRBJ1-4	.	.
TGCAGCGTTGTTCGAGGGATGGAGAACACTGAAGCTTTCTTT	CSVVRGMENTEAFF	TRBV29-1	TRBJ1-1	once	.
TGTGCCAGCAGTGGCCGCGGGTGGGAGCAGTACTTC	CASSGRGWEQYF	TRBV6-1	TRBJ2-7	.	.